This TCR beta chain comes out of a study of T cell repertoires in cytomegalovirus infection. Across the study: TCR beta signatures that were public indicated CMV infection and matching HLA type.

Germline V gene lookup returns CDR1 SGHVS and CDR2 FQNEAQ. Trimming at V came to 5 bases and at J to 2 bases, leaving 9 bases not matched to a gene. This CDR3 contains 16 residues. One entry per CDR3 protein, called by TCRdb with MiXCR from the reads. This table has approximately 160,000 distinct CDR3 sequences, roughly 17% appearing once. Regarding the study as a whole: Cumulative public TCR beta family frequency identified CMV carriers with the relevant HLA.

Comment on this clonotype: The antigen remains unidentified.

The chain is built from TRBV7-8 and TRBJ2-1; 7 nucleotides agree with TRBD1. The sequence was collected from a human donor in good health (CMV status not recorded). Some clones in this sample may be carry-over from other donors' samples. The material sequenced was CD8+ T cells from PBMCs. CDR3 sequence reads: CASSPRTGPTYNEQFF. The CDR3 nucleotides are TGTGCCAGCAGCCCGAGGACAGGACCCACCTACAATGAGCAGTTCTTC. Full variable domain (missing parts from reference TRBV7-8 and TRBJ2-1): GAGVSQSPRYKVAKRGQDVALRCDPISGHVSLFWYQQALGQGPEFLTYFQNEAQLDKSGLPSDRFFAERPEGSVSTLKIQRTQQEDSAVYLCASSPRTGPTYNEQFFGPGTRLTVL.